One T cell receptor beta chain is described in this entry. The antigen remains unidentified. PCR was performed a second time for about 7 to 12 cycles using a sample-barcoded 5' primer and a J-beta primer mix. Each CDR3 protein gets one entry after TCRdb re-called the 5' RACE reads with MiXCR. The sample carries about 720,000 distinct CDR3 sequences, about 20% recorded once. The data were taken from a study of blood T cells in healthy people across ages. The germline V and J ends were trimmed by 5 bases and 5 bases, with 18 bases remaining between them. Germline V gene lookup returns CDR1 KGHDR and CDR2 SFDVKD. The CDR3 extends over 16 amino acids. Study observations and caveats: Unknown CMV status may confound age-related changes in expanded clones.

This TCR was sampled from a man aged 70-80 years in good health. Sequencing input: blood. V usage is TRBV24-1 and J usage is TRBJ1-5, with D unclear. The CDR3: CATSVLAVSLDQPQHF. For the CDR3, the DNA is TGTGCCACCAGTGTCCTCGCGGTGAGTCTAGATCAGCCCCAGCATTTT.